The clone carrying this TCR beta chain was recorded only once. Profiled with immunoSEQ multiplex PCR; TCRdb holds only in-frame clones, not every one. Of 250,000 to 350,000 clones in the sample, 90% are singletons; the top ten hold 2% to 3%. Losses at the gene ends were 5 bases for V and 7 bases for J; bases not matched to a gene: 12. This CDR3 is 16 amino acids long. In germline, CDR1 is MRHNA, CDR2 SNTAGT. This record belongs to a study of blood T cell repertoires in COVID-19. For the study at large: Samples of COVID-19 (acute and convalescent) were obtained from the United States, Italy and Spain.

Input material: PBMCs or T cells enriched from blood (not recorded which). The clonotype originates from a man between 60 and 75 years old who had recovered from COVID-19. V is TRBV6-4 and J is TRBJ2-1; 9 positions agree with TRBD1. The CDR3 reads CASSKQTGGRGNEQFF. The CDR3 DNA reads TGTGCCAGCAGTAAACAAACAGGGGGCCGAGGAAATGAGCAGTTCTTC.